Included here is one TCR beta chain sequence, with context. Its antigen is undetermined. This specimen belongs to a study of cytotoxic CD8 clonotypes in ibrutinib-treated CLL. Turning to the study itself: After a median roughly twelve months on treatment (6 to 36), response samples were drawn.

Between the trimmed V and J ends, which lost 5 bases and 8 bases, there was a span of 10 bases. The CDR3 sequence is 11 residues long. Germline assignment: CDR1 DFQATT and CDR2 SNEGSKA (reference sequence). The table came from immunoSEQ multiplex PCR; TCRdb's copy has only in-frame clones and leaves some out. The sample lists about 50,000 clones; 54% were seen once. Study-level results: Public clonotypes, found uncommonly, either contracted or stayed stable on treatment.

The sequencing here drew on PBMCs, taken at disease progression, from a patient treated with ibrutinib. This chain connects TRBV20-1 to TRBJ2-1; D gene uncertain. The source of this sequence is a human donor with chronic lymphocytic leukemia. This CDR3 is CSAGLLHEQFF. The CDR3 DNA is TGCAGTGCTGGGCTCCTTCATGAGCAGTTCTTC.